This T cell receptor (beta chain) came from a study of chemoradiotherapy in HPV16-positive cancers. Study-wide points: Functional assays defining HPV-specific T cells used only two HPV16-positive patients. HPV-responsive T-cell expansion during chemoradiotherapy was linked to improved recurrence-free survival in HPV16-positive patients.

Comments on this clone: The antigen remains unidentified.

Per germline, CDR1 LGHNA and CDR2 YNFKEQ. The ends lost 4 bases at V and 5 bases at J; junction bases unmatched: 7. The length of the CDR3 is 17 residues. Sequencing was performed with immunoSEQ multiplex PCR; in TCRdb, only in-frame clones are kept and a portion is missing. The repertoire holds 8,500 to 9,000 clones, about 89% seen once, with just over 3.5% in the top ten. V usage is TRBV4-2 and J usage is TRBJ2-2; 13 positions match TRBD2. This clonotype was sampled from a human donor with HPV-associated anogenital cancer. The sequencing here drew on blood, taken from a patient who underwent chemoradiotherapy. The CDR3 protein is CASSPAGLAGVTGELFF. CDR3 in DNA: TGTGCCAGCAGCCCAGCCGGACTAGCGGGGGTGACCGGGGAGCTGTTTTTT.